The clone carrying this TCR beta chain was seen ten or more times. Its antigen remains unidentified. The junction departs from the called germline gene at one end, perhaps through a read error. Stable hyperthyroidism denotes an absence of ophthalmopathy throughout 18 months of follow-up. Sampling over 7.5 ml of fresh peripheral blood provided the PBMCs. Germline loops: CDR1 MDHEN, CDR2 SYDVKM. This CDR3 contains 15 residues. This specimen comes from a study of Graves' ophthalmopathy and Graves' hyperthyroidism. Looking at the study overall: Samples of peripheral blood were obtained at initial diagnosis, prior to treatment of any kind.

Amplifying from RNA transcripts, the study obtained TCR beta CDR3 regions. Second-round multiplex PCR came after a first-round RT-PCR that employed HTBI primers. TCRdb independently ran MiXCR on the multiplex PCR reads; one entry per CDR3 protein. The sample has about 370,000 distinct CDR3 sequences, approximately 17% seen once. Study-wide results and limits: Blood samples also showed most expanded thyroid clonotypes exceeding 0.001 frequency.

V gene TRBV28 combines with J gene TRBJ2-4; D unresolved. Material: peripheral blood. The source of this sequence is an adult woman with stable Graves' hyperthyroidism. CDR3: CASSLLAGPKNIKYF. The CDR3 DNA reads TGTGCCAGCAGTTTATTGGCAGGTCCCAAAAACATTAAGTACTTC. The variable domain in full, with the rest retrieved from reference TRBV28 and TRBJ2-4, is DVKVTQSSRYLVKRTGEKVFLECVQDMDHENMFWYRQDPGLGLRLIYFSYDVKMKEKGDIPEGYSVSREKKERFSLILESASTNQTSMYLCASSLLAGPKNIKYFGAGTRLSVL.